This T cell receptor (beta chain) appears in the sequencing data of a study of blood T cell repertoires in COVID-19. In the study overall: Collection of acute and convalescent COVID-19 samples took place in the United States, Italy and Spain.

V shed 1 base and J shed 5 bases, with 5 bases lying between them. Per germline, CDR1 DFQATT and CDR2 SNEGSKA (reference sequence). The CDR3 sequence is 11 residues long. Some clones are missing from TCRdb's copy, which holds only in-frame ones; the method was immunoSEQ multiplex PCR. Here the sample spans over 200,000 clones, around 83% being singletons. The material sequenced was peripheral blood. The TCR comes from a man aged 35 to 55 who had recovered from COVID-19. V usage is TRBV20-1 and J usage is TRBJ1-2, with D hard to call. DNA for the CDR3: TGCAGTGCTAGAGCCGTATATGGCTACACCTTC. It translates to CSARAVYGYTF.